The rows below give T cell receptor beta chains drawn from one sample of a study of OX40 agonist ivuxolimab in advanced cancers. Some clones are missing from TCRdb's copy, which holds only in-frame ones; the method was immunoSEQ multiplex PCR. The table records 35,000 to 55,000 clones, around 80% of them present only once. The source was CD4+ or CD8+ T cells sorted from blood, collected in a trial of the OX40 agonist ivuxolimab. These receptors came from an adult with an advanced solid tumor such as melanoma, head and neck, liver or kidney cancer. Each CDR3 is given with its conserved first and last residue. D genes are given only for firm matches. Rows give clone size only sometimes, using once, few, many, or a class for an expanded clone.

j_call: TRBJ2-2; clone_size: once; v_call: TRBV7-2; d_call: NA; cdr3_aa: CASSYSGTLNTGELFF; cdr3_nt: TGTGCCAGCAGCTATTCCGGGACATTGAACACCGGGGAGCTGTTTTTT
j_call: TRBJ1-4; clone_size: few; v_call: TRBV28; d_call: NA; cdr3_aa: CASSLLGVATNEKLFF; cdr3_nt: TGTGCCAGCAGTTTATTAGGGGTCGCAACTAATGAAAAACTGTTTTTT
j_call: TRBJ2-2; clone_size: NA; v_call: TRBV30; d_call: TRBD2; cdr3_aa: CAWMTSGRDTGELFF; cdr3_nt: TGTGCCTGGATGACTAGCGGGAGGGACACCGGGGAGCTGTTTTTT
j_call: TRBJ2-2; clone_size: NA; v_call: TRBV7-2; d_call: NA; cdr3_aa: CASSLASYRVGGELFF; cdr3_nt: TGTGCCAGCAGCTTGGCTTCCTACAGGGTCGGCGGGGAGCTGTTTTTT
j_call: TRBJ2-7; clone_size: NA; v_call: TRBV5-4; d_call: TRBD1; cdr3_aa: CASRLCIGQGFYEQYF; cdr3_nt: TGTGCCAGCAGGTTGTGTATAGGACAGGGGTTCTACGAGCAGTACTTC
j_call: TRBJ1-5; clone_size: few; v_call: TRBV7-9; d_call: NA; cdr3_aa: CASTSPNQPQHF; cdr3_nt: TGTGCCAGCACTAGTCCTAATCAGCCCCAGCATTTT
j_call: TRBJ1-6; clone_size: NA; v_call: TRBV30; d_call: TRBD1; cdr3_aa: CAWSNGQGGMVTPLHF; cdr3_nt: TGTGCCTGGAGTAATGGACAGGGGGGCATGGTTACACCCCTCCACTTT
j_call: TRBJ1-2; clone_size: NA; v_call: TRBV9; d_call: NA; cdr3_aa: CASSLGSGEANYGYTF; cdr3_nt: TGTGCCAGCAGCTTAGGTAGCGGGGAAGCTAACTATGGCTACACCTTC
j_call: TRBJ2-3; clone_size: NA; v_call: TRBV5-1; d_call: TRBD2; cdr3_aa: CASSLRAGVDTQYF; cdr3_nt: TGCGCCAGCAGCTTGCGGGCGGGAGTGGATACGCAGTATTTT
j_call: TRBJ2-1; clone_size: NA; v_call: TRBV19; d_call: TRBD1; cdr3_aa: CASSGTGNWDNEQFF; cdr3_nt: TGTGCCAGTAGTGGGACAGGGAATTGGGACAATGAGCAGTTCTTC
j_call: TRBJ1-1; clone_size: NA; v_call: TRBV6-6; d_call: NA; cdr3_aa: CASSYSGQADHTEAFF; cdr3_nt: TGTGCCAGCAGTTACTCTGGCCAGGCAGACCACACTGAAGCTTTCTTT
j_call: TRBJ2-1; clone_size: NA; v_call: TRBV6-1; d_call: NA; cdr3_aa: CASSGDYNEQFF; cdr3_nt: TGTGCCAGCAGTGGTGACTACAATGAGCAGTTCTTC
j_call: TRBJ2-7; clone_size: NA; v_call: TRBV19; d_call: TRBD2; cdr3_aa: CASSITPREDYEQYF; cdr3_nt: TGTGCCAGTAGTATTACTCCGCGGGAGGACTACGAGCAGTACTTC
j_call: TRBJ2-2; clone_size: NA; v_call: TRBV9; d_call: NA; cdr3_aa: CASSQSFIGTGELFF; cdr3_nt: TGTGCCAGCAGCCAATCGTTCATAGGGACCGGGGAGCTGTTTTTT
j_call: TRBJ2-7; clone_size: NA; v_call: TRBV15; d_call: TRBD1; cdr3_aa: CATGGTGILGEQYF; cdr3_nt: TGTGCCACGGGGGGGACAGGGATCTTAGGCGAGCAGTACTTC
j_call: TRBJ1-1; clone_size: NA; v_call: TRBV5-4; d_call: NA; cdr3_aa: CASSLISSMNTEAFF; cdr3_nt: TGTGCCAGCAGCTTGATAAGTAGTATGAACACTGAAGCTTTCTTT
j_call: TRBJ2-1; clone_size: once; v_call: TRBV19; d_call: TRBD2; cdr3_aa: CASSPGTSSYNEQFF; cdr3_nt: TGTGCCAGTAGTCCTGGGACTAGCAGTTACAATGAGCAGTTCTTC
j_call: TRBJ2-3; clone_size: NA; v_call: TRBV11-2; d_call: TRBD2; cdr3_aa: CASSLDPMTSGASTDTQYF; cdr3_nt: TGTGCCAGCAGCTTAGACCCAATGACTAGCGGGGCTAGCACAGATACGCAGTATTTT
j_call: TRBJ1-2; clone_size: NA; v_call: TRBV19; d_call: TRBD1; cdr3_aa: CASSADRDANYGYTF; cdr3_nt: TGTGCCAGTAGTGCCGACAGGGACGCTAACTATGGCTACACCTTC